These T cell receptor beta chains were read from a single sample in a study of cytomegalovirus exposure and HLA in healthy donors. TCRdb's table, derived via immunoSEQ multiplex PCR, lists solely in-frame clones and lacks some. The top ten clones hold approximately 1.4% of a sample with some 180,000 clones, 8.5% to 10% of them seen once. The source material was PBMCs. The origin of the receptors is a woman aged 30 to 39 in good health and CMV-seropositive. Both conserved end residues are trimmed from each CDR3. Only part of the rows carry a size: once, few, many, or a class if the clone is expanded.

>TRBV2|few
ASSEARGTGSGQPQH
>TRBV4-1|many
ASSQERSDIQY
>TRBV19|few
ASRGQVNQPQH
>TRBV19|once
ASSLLTQAGYEQY
>TRBV5-1|.
ASSLDRQGSNTEAF
>TRBV5-1|few
ASSLAPGGSYEQY
>TRBV11-3|.
ASSLGRLADEQF
>TRBV30|few
AWISGADTQY
>TRBV5-1|few
ASSWSGTGVYGYT
>TRBV6-1|few
ASSVRDRPYEQY
>TRBV6-5|few
ASSHDQLPFGTQY
>TRBV7-7|few
ASSLGGGTAETQY
>TRBV21-1|.
ASSSQYAGGYLSNQPQH
>TRBV7-9|few
ASSLANGGVY
>TRBV15|.
ATSRGTTETYTEAF
>TRBV2|.
ASSDAGDEKLF
>TRBV4-1|.
ASSQFEGSYEQY
>TRBV5-1|few
ASSPLGQAAYEQY
>TRBV2|few
ASEGGEHSNTEAF
>TRBV5-1|few
ASSTSTGHEQF
>TRBV7-9|.
ASSILTGWTGELF
>TRBV2|.
ASSRNRDRGIVGNQPQH
>TRBV27|.
ASSLTSADTQY
>TRBV5-4|few
ASSLEGGRSEAF
>TRBV5-1|.
ASSRTADTDTQY
>TRBV18|few
ASSPPDRAGNTIY
>TRBV25-1|.
ASSDRRSNSPLH
>TRBV19|few
ASSAYFATNEKLF
>TRBV4-2|.
ASSLGTSGSDGVETQY
>TRBV7-6|few
ASSLAGSEKGEQY
>TRBV5-5|few
ASSLLSGNTEAF
>TRBV27|few
ASSLKAGVGQPQH
>TRBV18|few
ASAAGNTIY
>TRBV27|.
ASSWTGLSYEQY
>TRBV27|.
ASSLRLAGGNEQY
>TRBV5-4|.
ASSLDSSSYNEQF
>TRBV5-6|few
ASSLRVTNEKLF
>TRBV2|.
ASSGGPGGTYGYT
>TRBV11-3|.
ASSPGRTASGRNGTDTQY
>TRBV6-1|few
ASSEAALSSGANVLT
>TRBV9|.
ASSPQVASYGYT
>TRBV7-8|few
ASSSLQGRNEQF
>TRBV29-1|.
SVAQGLGNTIY
>TRBV7-3|.
ASSRLAGGQGTGELF
>TRBV23-1|.
ASSHSDRLTPYEQY
>TRBV7-9|.
ASSSYSGSGTTGELF
>TRBV6-5|.
ASSYSYVVVTEQY
>TRBV4-1|.
ASSHAGQVGSYEQY
>TRBV2|few
ASSEVGTSGRDEQF
>TRBV5-1|few
ASRLGSVETQY
>TRBV5-1|.
ASSWGLAGGQETQY